This T cell receptor (beta chain) was sequenced during a study of beta chain features in type 1 diabetes. Study-level background: Age, gender, cell numbers and subset yield matched between patients and controls.

Comments on this clone: Its matching antigen is unknown.

Expressed TCRB transcripts got sequenced, as all isolated RNA was reverse transcribed. Assay: immunoSEQ multiplex PCR; the TCRdb copy retains only in-frame clones and omits some. There are 150,000 to 190,000 clones in the sample; around a tenth occur only once, and 0.45% to 0.5% lies in the top ten. With 1 base clipped from V and 12 bases from J, the junction kept 9 bases outside the gene matches. Germline-derived CDR1 and CDR2 are LGHNA and YSLEER. The length of the CDR3 is 14 residues. Study results and limitations: In every one of the four CD4+ subsets, TCRB CDR3s were moderately but significantly shorter in Type 1 diabetes patients.

The sample comprised central memory CD4+ T cells from blood. This rearrangement joins TRBV4-3 to TRBJ2-1, with 7 bases aligning to TRBD1. The clonotype comes from a man in his thirties or forties with type 1 diabetes. This CDR3 reads CASSQAQRQGGQFF. The CDR3 region has the DNA TGCGCCAGCAGCCAAGCCCAGAGACAGGGCGGGCAGTTCTTC.